This is a list of T cell receptor beta chains from one sample in a study of PD-L1 blockade in urothelial cancer. Profiled with immunoSEQ multiplex PCR; TCRdb holds only in-frame clones, not every one. The profile shows under 20,000 clones, approximately 83% of them singletons. The specimen was PBMCs, collected around atezolizumab (anti-PD-L1) treatment. These receptors were obtained from a man aged 50-59 years with urothelial cancer. The conserved cysteine and the conserved F or W are not part of the CDR3 here. Fields, in order: J gene, V gene, D gene, CDR3 length, CDR3 protein. The D gene is left open where the match is weak.

J: TRBJ1-5; V: TRBV5-6; D: -; length: 12; CDR3: ASSFRTALGPQH
J: TRBJ1-5; V: TRBV6-6; D: -; length: 12; CDR3: ASSYAVSNQPQH
J: TRBJ2-4; V: TRBV19; D: -; length: 13; CDR3: ASSTNEVAKNIQY
J: TRBJ2-7; V: TRBV30; D: TRBD1; length: 12; CDR3: AWSRQGVYGVEY
J: TRBJ1-1; V: TRBV6-5; D: -; length: 11; CDR3: ASSYTENTEAF
J: TRBJ2-5; V: TRBV6-1; D: TRBD1; length: 12; CDR3: ASLRQGARETQY
J: TRBJ2-5; V: TRBV18; D: TRBD1; length: 15; CDR3: ASSPLHRTGQQETQY
J: TRBJ2-7; V: TRBV7-9; D: -; length: 12; CDR3: ASSPGLRTYEQY
J: TRBJ2-7; V: TRBV14; D: -; length: 11; CDR3: ASSRARTYEQY
J: TRBJ2-5; V: TRBV2; D: TRBD2; length: 11; CDR3: ASCRRGGETQY
J: TRBJ1-1; V: TRBV7-9; D: -; length: 12; CDR3: ASSSRTENTEAF
J: TRBJ1-2; V: TRBV18; D: -; length: 12; CDR3: ASSPTGPNYGYT
J: TRBJ1-1; V: TRBV11-2; D: -; length: 13; CDR3: ASSALRHGNTEAF
J: TRBJ2-5; V: TRBV6-1; D: TRBD2; length: 12; CDR3: ASGSGGAAETQY
J: TRBJ2-3; V: TRBV5-1; D: -; length: 12; CDR3: ASSLAQDTDTQY
J: TRBJ2-3; V: TRBV7-6; D: -; length: 13; CDR3: ASSTGQISTDTQY
J: TRBJ2-4; V: TRBV7-9; D: TRBD1; length: 11; CDR3: ASSTGETGVQW
J: TRBJ1-1; V: TRBV18; D: TRBD1; length: 13; CDR3: ASSATGGAPTEAF
J: TRBJ2-7; V: TRBV5-4; D: TRBD2; length: 11; CDR3: ASSGDYSTGQY
J: TRBJ2-5; V: TRBV5-1; D: -; length: 13; CDR3: ASSLEGQGKETQY
J: TRBJ2-2; V: TRBV11-2; D: -; length: 13; CDR3: ASRQRTAFTGELF
J: TRBJ2-1; V: TRBV30; D: -; length: 12; CDR3: AWSEGEPNNEQF
J: TRBJ2-1; V: TRBV7-9; D: TRBD2; length: 14; CDR3: ASSIFGAGGHNEQF
J: TRBJ2-1; V: TRBV11-3; D: -; length: 9; CDR3: ASSFGSEQF
J: TRBJ2-7; V: TRBV6-6; D: -; length: 12; CDR3: ASSYSPGLYEQY
J: TRBJ1-3; V: TRBV6-1; D: -; length: 12; CDR3: ASSNTGSGNTIY
J: TRBJ2-5; V: TRBV6-1; D: -; length: 12; CDR3: ASSALAGRETQY
J: TRBJ1-1; V: TRBV7-9; D: TRBD1; length: 13; CDR3: ASSLAGTVNTEAF
J: TRBJ2-5; V: TRBV4-1; D: -; length: 11; CDR3: ASSLAEGETQY
J: TRBJ1-3; V: TRBV29-1; D: -; length: 13; CDR3: SVTAAGLSGNTIY
J: TRBJ2-1; V: TRBV2; D: TRBD2; length: 16; CDR3: ASSEALLGGGSYNEQF
J: TRBJ1-2; V: TRBV10-3; D: TRBD1; length: 12; CDR3: AISERDRSGGYT
J: TRBJ1-2; V: TRBV14; D: TRBD1; length: 14; CDR3: ASSQGTGAFSYGYT
J: TRBJ2-7; V: TRBV7-9; D: -; length: 12; CDR3: ASSLGTVSYEQY
J: TRBJ2-5; V: TRBV7-7; D: TRBD1; length: 14; CDR3: ASSSMKGQGSETQY
J: TRBJ1-1; V: TRBV2; D: TRBD1; length: 14; CDR3: ASSPTGGGGSAEAF
J: TRBJ1-2; V: TRBV19; D: -; length: 10; CDR3: ASSLDSYGYT
J: TRBJ2-1; V: TRBV19; D: -; length: 12; CDR3: ASSPGGATNEQF
J: TRBJ2-3; V: TRBV5-6; D: -; length: 14; CDR3: ASSSPGTGRTDTQY
J: TRBJ2-2; V: TRBV4-2; D: -; length: 16; CDR3: ASSQDPGGQGRSGELF
J: TRBJ2-5; V: TRBV10-3; D: -; length: 12; CDR3: AISESNRVRDQY
J: TRBJ1-5; V: TRBV5-6; D: -; length: 13; CDR3: ASSLAGDGRQPQH
J: TRBJ1-3; V: TRBV18; D: TRBD1; length: 14; CDR3: ASSPVQGSSGNTIY
J: TRBJ1-2; V: TRBV9; D: -; length: 13; CDR3: ASSVGRGAHYGYT
J: TRBJ1-6; V: TRBV6-5; D: -; length: 12; CDR3: ASSFGFAGSPLH
J: TRBJ2-1; V: TRBV5-5; D: TRBD2; length: 14; CDR3: ASSLVPGLAGNEQF
J: TRBJ2-1; V: TRBV5-6; D: -; length: 10; CDR3: ASSLVASEGL
J: TRBJ2-7; V: TRBV5-1; D: TRBD2; length: 13; CDR3: ASSDGRTSGYEQY
J: TRBJ1-1; V: TRBV12-5; D: TRBD1; length: 11; CDR3: ASGPGTGGVAF